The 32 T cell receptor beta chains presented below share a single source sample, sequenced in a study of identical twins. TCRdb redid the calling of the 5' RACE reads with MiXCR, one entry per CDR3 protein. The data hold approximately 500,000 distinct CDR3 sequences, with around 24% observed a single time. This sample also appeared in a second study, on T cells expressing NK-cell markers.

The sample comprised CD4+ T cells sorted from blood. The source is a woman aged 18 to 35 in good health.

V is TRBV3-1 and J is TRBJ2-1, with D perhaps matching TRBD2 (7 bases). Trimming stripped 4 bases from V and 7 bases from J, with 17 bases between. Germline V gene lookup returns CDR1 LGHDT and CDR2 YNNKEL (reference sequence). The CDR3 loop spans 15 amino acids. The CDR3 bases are TGTGCCAGCAGCCTCGGGGGGCAGGGAAGGAATGAGCAGTTCTTC. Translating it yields CASSLGGQGRNEQFF.

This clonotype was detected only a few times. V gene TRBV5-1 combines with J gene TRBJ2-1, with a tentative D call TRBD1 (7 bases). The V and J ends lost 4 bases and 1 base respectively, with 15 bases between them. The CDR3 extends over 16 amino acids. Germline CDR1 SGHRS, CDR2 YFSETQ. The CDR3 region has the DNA TGCGCCAGCAGCATGTTACAGGGGACTTCCTACAATGAGCAGTTCTTC. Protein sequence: CASSMLQGTSYNEQFF.

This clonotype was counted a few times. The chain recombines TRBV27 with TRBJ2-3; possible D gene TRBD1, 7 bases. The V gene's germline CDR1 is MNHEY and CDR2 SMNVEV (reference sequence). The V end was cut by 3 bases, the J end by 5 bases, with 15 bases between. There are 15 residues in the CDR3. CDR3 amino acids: CASSFWRGRRDTQYF. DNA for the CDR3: TGTGCCAGCAGTTTTTGGAGGGGGCGGAGAGATACGCAGTATTTT.

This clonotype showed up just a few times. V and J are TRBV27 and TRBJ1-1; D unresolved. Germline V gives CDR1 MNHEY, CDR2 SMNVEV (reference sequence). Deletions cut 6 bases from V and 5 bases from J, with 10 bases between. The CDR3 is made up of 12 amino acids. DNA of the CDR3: TGTGCCAGCAGGGCTTTCCGAACTGAAGCTTTCTTT. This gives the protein CASRAFRTEAFF.

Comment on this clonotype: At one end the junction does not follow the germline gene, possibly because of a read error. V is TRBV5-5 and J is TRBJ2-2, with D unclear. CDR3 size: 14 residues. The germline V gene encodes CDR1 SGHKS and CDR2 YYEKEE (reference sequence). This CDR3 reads CASGLIGMIGELFF. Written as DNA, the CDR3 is TGTGCCAGCGGCTTGATAGGGATGATCGGGGAGCTGTTTTTT. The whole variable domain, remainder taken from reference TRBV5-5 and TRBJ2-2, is DAGVTQSPTHLIKTRGQQVTLRCSPISGHKSVSWYQQVLGQGPQFIFQYYEKEERGRGNFPDRFSARQFPNYSSELNVNALLLGDSALYLCASGLIGMIGELFFGEGSRLTVL.

This CDR3 is CASPSRGRNTGELFF. CDR3 in DNA: TGTGCCAGCCCCTCTCGGGGGAGGAACACCGGGGAGCTGTTTTTT. The V and J genes are TRBV27 and TRBJ2-2, with D possibly TRBD2 on 6 matching bases. CDR1 and CDR2 (germline): MNHEY, SMNVEV (reference sequence). CDR3 length: 15 amino acids. The V and J ends lost 8 bases and 1 base respectively, with 14 bases between them.

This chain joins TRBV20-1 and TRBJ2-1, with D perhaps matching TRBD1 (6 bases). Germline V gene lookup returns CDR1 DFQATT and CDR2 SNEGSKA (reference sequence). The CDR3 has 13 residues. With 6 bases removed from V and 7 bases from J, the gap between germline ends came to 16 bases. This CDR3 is CSAPNGGANEQFF. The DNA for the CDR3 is TGCAGTGCCCCCAATGGGGGCGCGAATGAGCAGTTCTTC.

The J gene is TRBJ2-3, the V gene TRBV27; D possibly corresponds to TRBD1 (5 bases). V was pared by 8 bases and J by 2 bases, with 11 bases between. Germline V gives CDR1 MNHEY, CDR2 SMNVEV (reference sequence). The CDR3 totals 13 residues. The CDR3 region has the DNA TGTGCCAGCCGGGTTGGGGCCACAGATACGCAGTATTTT. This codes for CASRVGATDTQYF.

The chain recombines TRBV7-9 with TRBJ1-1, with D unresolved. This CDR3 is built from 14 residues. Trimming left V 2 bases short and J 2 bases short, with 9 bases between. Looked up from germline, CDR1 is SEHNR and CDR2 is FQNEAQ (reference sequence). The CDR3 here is CASSLSQRNTEAFF. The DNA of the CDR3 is TGTGCCAGCAGCTTATCCCAGAGAAACACTGAAGCTTTCTTT.

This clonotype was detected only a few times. CDR3 residues: CASSWTANYGYTF. In DNA, the CDR3 is TGTGCCAGCAGTTGGACGGCGAACTATGGCTACACCTTC. The chain has TRBV12-3 or TRBV12-4 and TRBJ1-2; D unclear. V was pared by 4 bases and J by 2 bases, with 8 bases between. The CDR3 loop spans 13 amino acids.

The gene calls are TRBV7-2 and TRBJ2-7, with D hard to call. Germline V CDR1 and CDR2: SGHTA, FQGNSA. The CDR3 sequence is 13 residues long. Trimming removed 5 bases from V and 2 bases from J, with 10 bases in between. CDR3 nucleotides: TGTGCCAGCAGCATTCGGCCGGCCTACGAGCAGTACTTC. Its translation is CASSIRPAYEQYF.

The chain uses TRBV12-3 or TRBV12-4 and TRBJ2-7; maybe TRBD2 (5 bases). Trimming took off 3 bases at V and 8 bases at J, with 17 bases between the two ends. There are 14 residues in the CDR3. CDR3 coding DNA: TGTGCCAGCAGTTTGGGAGCTGCACCAGGAAAGCAGTACTTC. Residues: CASSLGAAPGKQYF.

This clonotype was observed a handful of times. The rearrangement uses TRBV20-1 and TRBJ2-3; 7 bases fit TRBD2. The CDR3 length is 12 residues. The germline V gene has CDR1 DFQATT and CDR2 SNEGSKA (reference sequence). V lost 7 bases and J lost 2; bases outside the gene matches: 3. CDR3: CSGKRDTDTQYF. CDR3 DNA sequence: TGCAGTGGAAAGCGGGACACAGATACGCAGTATTTT.

The CDR3 here is CASSTETGNIYEQYF. The CDR3 region has the DNA TGTGCCAGCAGCACCGAAACAGGGAATATCTACGAGCAGTACTTC. The rearrangement joins TRBV5-6 to TRBJ2-7; TRBD1 is a possible D gene (6 bases). Trimming left V 4 bases short and J 3 bases short, with 17 bases between. CDR1 and CDR2 (germline): SGHDT, YYEEEE. The CDR3 runs 15 residues.

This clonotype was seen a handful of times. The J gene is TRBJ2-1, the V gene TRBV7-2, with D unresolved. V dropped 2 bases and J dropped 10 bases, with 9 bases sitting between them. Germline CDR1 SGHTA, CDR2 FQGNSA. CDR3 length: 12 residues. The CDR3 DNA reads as TGTGCCAGCAGCTTAATGGGCAGAGAGCAGTTCTTC. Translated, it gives CASSLMGREQFF.

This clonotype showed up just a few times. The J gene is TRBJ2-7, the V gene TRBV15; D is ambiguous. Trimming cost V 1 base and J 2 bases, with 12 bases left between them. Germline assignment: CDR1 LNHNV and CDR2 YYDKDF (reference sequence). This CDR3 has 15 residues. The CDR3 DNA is TGTGCCACCAGCAGAGCCCCACCCCACGCCTACGAGCAGTACTTC. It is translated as CATSRAPPHAYEQYF.

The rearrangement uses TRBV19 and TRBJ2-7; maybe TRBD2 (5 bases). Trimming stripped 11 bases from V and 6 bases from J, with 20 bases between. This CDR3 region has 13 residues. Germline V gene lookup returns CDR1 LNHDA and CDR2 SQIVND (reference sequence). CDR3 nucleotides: TGTGCCTCTTCCCGGGGATCCCATGGCGAGCAGTACTTC. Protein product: CASSRGSHGEQYF.

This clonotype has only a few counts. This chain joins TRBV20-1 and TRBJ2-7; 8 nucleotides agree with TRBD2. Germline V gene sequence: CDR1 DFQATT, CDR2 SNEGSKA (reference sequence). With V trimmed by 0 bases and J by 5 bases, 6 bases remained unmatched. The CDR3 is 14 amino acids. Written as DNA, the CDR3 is TGCAGTGCTAGAGATGTCGTAGCGGGAAACGAGCAGTACTTC. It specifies CSARDVVAGNEQYF.

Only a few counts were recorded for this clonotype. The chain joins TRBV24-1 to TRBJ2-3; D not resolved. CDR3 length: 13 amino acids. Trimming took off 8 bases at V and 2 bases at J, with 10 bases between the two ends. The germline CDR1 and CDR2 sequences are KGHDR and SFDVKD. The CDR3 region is CATKGNPTDTQYF. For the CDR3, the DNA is TGTGCCACCAAGGGTAATCCCACAGATACGCAGTATTTT.

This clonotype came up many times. CDR3 in amino acids: CASSYGGTGMHEQFF. In nucleotides, the CDR3 is TGCGCCAGCAGCTACGGGGGGACAGGGATGCATGAGCAGTTCTTC. V usage is TRBV5-1 and J usage is TRBJ2-1; 9 nucleotides match TRBD1. Germline values: CDR1 SGHRS, CDR2 YFSETQ. This CDR3 spans 15 amino acids. The J segment lost 8 bases and the V segment lost 3 bases, leaving 9 bases of the junction unmatched. Full variable domain (outside the CDR3, taken from reference TRBV5-1 and TRBJ2-1): KAGVTQTPRYLIKTRGQQVTLSCSPISGHRSVSWYQQTPGQGLQFLFEYFSETQRNKGNFPGRFSGRQFSNSRSEMNVSTLELGDSALYLCASSYGGTGMHEQFFGPGTRLTVL.

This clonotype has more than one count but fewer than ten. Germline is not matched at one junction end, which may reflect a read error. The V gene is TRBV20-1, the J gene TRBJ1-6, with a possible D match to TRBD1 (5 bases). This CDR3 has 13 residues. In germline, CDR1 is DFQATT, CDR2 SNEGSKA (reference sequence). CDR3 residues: CSASRVLNSPLLF. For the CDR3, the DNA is TGCAGTGCTAGCAGGGTGCTAAATTCACCCCTCCTCTTT.

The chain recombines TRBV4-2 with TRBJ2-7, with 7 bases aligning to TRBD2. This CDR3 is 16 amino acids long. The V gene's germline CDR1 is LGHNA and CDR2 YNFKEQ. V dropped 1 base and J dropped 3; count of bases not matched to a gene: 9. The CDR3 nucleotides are TGTGCCAGCAGCCAAGGAGTCGGAGGGAGGGACTACGAGCAGTACTTC. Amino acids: CASSQGVGGRDYEQYF.

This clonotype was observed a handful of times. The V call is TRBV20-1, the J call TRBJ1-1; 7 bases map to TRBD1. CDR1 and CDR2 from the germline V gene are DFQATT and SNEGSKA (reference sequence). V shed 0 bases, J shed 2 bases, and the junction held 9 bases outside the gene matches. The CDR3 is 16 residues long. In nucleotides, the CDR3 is TGCAGTGCTAGAGATTTCTTCGGGACAGACAACACTGAAGCTTTCTTT. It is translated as CSARDFFGTDNTEAFF.

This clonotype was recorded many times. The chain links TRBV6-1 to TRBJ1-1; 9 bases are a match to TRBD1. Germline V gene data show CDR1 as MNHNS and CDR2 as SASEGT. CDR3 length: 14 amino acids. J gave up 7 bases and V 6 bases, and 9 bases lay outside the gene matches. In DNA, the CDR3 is TGTGCCAGCAGGTCTCCGGGACAGGGAATTGAAGCTTTCTTT. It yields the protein CASRSPGQGIEAFF.

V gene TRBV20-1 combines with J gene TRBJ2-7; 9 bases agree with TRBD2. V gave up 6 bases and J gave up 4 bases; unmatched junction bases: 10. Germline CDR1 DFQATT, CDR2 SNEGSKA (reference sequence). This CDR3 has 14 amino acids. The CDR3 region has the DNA TGCAGTGCGCAGGGGGGTAGCGGGAGATACGAGCAGTACTTC. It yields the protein CSAQGGSGRYEQYF.

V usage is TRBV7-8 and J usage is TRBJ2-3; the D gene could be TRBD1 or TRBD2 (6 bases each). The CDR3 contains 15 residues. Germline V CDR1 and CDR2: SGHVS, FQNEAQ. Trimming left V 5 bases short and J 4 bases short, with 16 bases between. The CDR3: CASSPPGATADTQYF. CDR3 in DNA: TGTGCCAGCAGCCCCCCGGGGGCAACGGCAGATACGCAGTATTTT.

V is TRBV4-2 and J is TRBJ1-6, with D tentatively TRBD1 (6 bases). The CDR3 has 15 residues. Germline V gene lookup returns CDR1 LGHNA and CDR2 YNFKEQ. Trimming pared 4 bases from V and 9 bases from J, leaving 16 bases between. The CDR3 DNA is TGTGCCAGCAGCCTCTCGCAGGGAGGGGGTTCACCCCTCCACTTT. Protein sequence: CASSLSQGGGSPLHF.

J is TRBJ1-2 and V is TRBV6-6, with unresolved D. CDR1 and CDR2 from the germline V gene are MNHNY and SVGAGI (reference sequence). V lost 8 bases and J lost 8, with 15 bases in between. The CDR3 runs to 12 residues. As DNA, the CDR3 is TGTGCCAGCTCAGAGAGATGGAGGGGCTACACCTTC. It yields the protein CASSERWRGYTF.

CDR3 sequence: CASSSGGWTDTDTQYF. CDR3 coding DNA: TGTGCCAGCAGTTCGGGCGGTTGGACCGACACAGATACGCAGTATTTT. The V and J genes are TRBV7-6 and TRBJ2-3; D gene uncertain. Per germline, CDR1 SGHVS and CDR2 FNYEAQ. V was cut by 6 bases and J by 2 bases, with 18 bases left in between. The CDR3 extends over 16 amino acids.

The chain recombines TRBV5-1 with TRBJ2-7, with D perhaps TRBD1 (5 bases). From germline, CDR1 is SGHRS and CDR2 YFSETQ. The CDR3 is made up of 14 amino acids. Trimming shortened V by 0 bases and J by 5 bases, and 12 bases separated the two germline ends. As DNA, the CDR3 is TGCGCCAGCAGCTTGGTGGCAGGGTCCCACGAGCAGTACTTC. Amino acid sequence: CASSLVAGSHEQYF.

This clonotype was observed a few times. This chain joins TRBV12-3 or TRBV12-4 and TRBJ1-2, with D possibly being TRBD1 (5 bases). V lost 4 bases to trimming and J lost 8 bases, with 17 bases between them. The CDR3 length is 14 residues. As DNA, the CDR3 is TGTGCCAGCAGTTGGGGCCAGGGCGAAAGAGGCTACACCTTC. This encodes CASSWGQGERGYTF.

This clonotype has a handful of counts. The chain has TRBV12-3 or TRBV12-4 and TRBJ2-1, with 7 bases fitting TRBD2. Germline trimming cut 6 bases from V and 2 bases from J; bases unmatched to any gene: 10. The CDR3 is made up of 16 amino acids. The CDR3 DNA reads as TGTGCCAGCAGCCACCCACTAGCGCCTACCTACAATGAGCAGTTCTTC. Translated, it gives CASSHPLAPTYNEQFF.